The 30 T cell receptor beta chains presented below share a single source sample, sequenced in a study of cytomegalovirus exposure and HLA in healthy donors. Sequencing used immunoSEQ multiplex PCR; TCRdb keeps in-frame clones, though not all of them. The profile shows hundreds of thousands of clones, roughly 83% of them singletons. Material for sequencing was PBMCs. Receptors originate from a woman younger than 35 in good health and CMV-seronegative.

Only one count was recorded for this clone. The chain carries TRBV5-1 and TRBJ2-7; D might be TRBD2 (7 bases). The CDR3 is 17 residues long. V dropped 2 bases and J dropped 3 bases, with 21 bases sitting between them. Germline V gives CDR1 SGHRS, CDR2 YFSETQ. The DNA of the CDR3 is TGCGCCAGCAGCTTAGTCGCTGGGGGGGGCGAGTTCTACGAGCAGTACTTC. This encodes CASSLVAGGGEFYEQYF.

This chain links TRBV15 with TRBJ2-3; D is ambiguous. V was pared by 1 base and J by 3 bases, with 11 bases between. Germline CDR1 is LNHNV and CDR2 is YYDKDF (reference sequence). The CDR3 is 15 amino acids. This CDR3 is CATSRGRELTDTQYF. CDR3 nucleotide sequence: TGTGCCACCAGCAGAGGACGAGAACTTACAGATACGCAGTATTTT.

The chain joins TRBV28 to TRBJ2-3; D gene ambiguous. Germline CDR1 MDHEN, CDR2 SYDVKM. V gave up 1 base and J gave up 0 bases, with 5 bases separating them. The CDR3 length is 14 residues. Here the CDR3 DNA reads TGTGCCAGCAGTTTATCAACTAGCACAGATACGCAGTATTTT. It translates to CASSLSTSTDTQYF.

The chain recombines TRBV5-1 with TRBJ2-7; tentatively, D is TRBD2 (6 bases). With 4 bases removed from V and 2 bases from J, the gap between germline ends came to 10 bases. Germline V gene lookup returns CDR1 SGHRS and CDR2 YFSETQ. The CDR3 is 13 residues long. CDR3 loop: CASSDGSTYEQYF. As DNA, the CDR3 is TGCGCCAGCAGCGACGGGAGCACCTACGAGCAGTACTTC. Using reference TRBV5-1 and TRBJ2-7 for the parts outside the CDR3, the full variable domain is KAGVTQTPRYLIKTRGQQVTLSCSPISGHRSVSWYQQTPGQGLQFLFEYFSETQRNKGNFPGRFSGRQFSNSRSEMNVSTLELGDSALYLCASSDGSTYEQYFGPGTRLTVT.

The chain links TRBV18 to TRBJ2-1; 8 nucleotides agree with TRBD2. Germline V gene sequence: CDR1 KGHSH, CDR2 LQKENI. This CDR3 region has 15 residues. Trimming removed 1 base from V and 9 bases from J; junction bases left unmatched: 8. The CDR3: CASSPRGLVILEQFF. CDR3 nucleotides: TGTGCCAGCTCACCACGGGGACTAGTGATACTTGAGCAGTTCTTC.

The chain joins TRBV25-1 to TRBJ1-1; D may be TRBD1 (6 bases). There are 14 residues in the CDR3. With 5 bases removed from V and 8 bases from J, the gap between germline ends came to 18 bases. Per germline, CDR1 MGHDK and CDR2 SYGVNS. DNA of the CDR3: TGTGCCAGCAGTCCCCGAGGGGTAGGGGGAGAAGCTTTCTTT. Translated: CASSPRGVGGEAFF. Variable domain in full (rest from reference TRBV25-1 and TRBJ1-1): EADIYQTPRYLVIGTGKKITLECSQTMGHDKMYWYQQDPGMELHLIHYSYGVNSTEKGDLSSESTVSRIRTEHFPLTLESARPSHTSQYLCASSPRGVGGEAFFGQGTRLTVV.

This clone turned up a few times. In DNA, the CDR3 is TGTGCCAGCAGCGTCTCGGGACAGGCCGGGGAGCTGTTTTTT. Residues: CASSVSGQAGELFF. This sequence joins TRBV7-3 and TRBJ2-2; TRBD1 matches 8 bases. V trimming: 5 bases; J trimming: 6 bases; junction bases outside the gene matches: 5. Germline V gives CDR1 SGHTA, CDR2 FQGTGA. This CDR3 is built from 14 residues.

The CDR3 sequence is CASSVQGARLNTGELFF. The CDR3 bases are TGTGCCAGCAGTGTTCAGGGGGCACGACTGAACACCGGGGAGCTGTTTTTT. V is TRBV6-1 and J is TRBJ2-2, with TRBD1 matching over 8 bases. Germline loops: CDR1 MNHNS, CDR2 SASEGT. The junction had 8 bases not matched to a gene; V was cut back by 4 bases and J by 1 base. This CDR3 spans 17 amino acids.

This chain links TRBV10-2 with TRBJ2-2, with TRBD2 matching 11 bases. The germline gives CDR1 WSHSY, CDR2 SAAADI. The J segment lost 5 bases and the V segment lost 9 bases, leaving 8 bases of the junction unmatched. The CDR3 covers 15 residues. The chain's CDR3 is CASRGTSGRTGELFF. Written as DNA, the CDR3 is TGCGCCAGTCGAGGGACTAGCGGTCGGACCGGGGAGCTGTTTTTT.

The chain uses TRBV25-1 and TRBJ1-2; possible D gene TRBD1, 6 bases. This CDR3 comprises 15 residues. Trimming pared 5 bases from V and 4 bases from J, leaving 17 bases between. The germline CDR1 and CDR2 sequences are MGHDK and SYGVNS. CDR3 region: CASSPSRGGGYGYTF. For the CDR3, the DNA is TGTGCCAGCAGTCCCTCGAGGGGGGGCGGCTATGGCTACACCTTC.

J is TRBJ1-1 and V is TRBV10-3, with a possible D match to TRBD1 (5 bases). Looked up from germline, CDR1 is ENHRY and CDR2 is SYGVKD. This CDR3 is built from 11 residues. Trimming took off 5 bases at V and 11 bases at J, with 12 bases between the two ends. The CDR3 nucleotides read TGTGCCATCAGTTCACAGGTCTCCGCTTTCTTT. It encodes CAISSQVSAFF.

The chain employs TRBV28 and TRBJ1-1, with D hard to call. The CDR3 loop spans 14 amino acids. V lost 7 bases and J 8 bases, leaving 20 bases between the germline ends. Germline CDR1 reads MDHEN; CDR2 reads SYDVKM. The CDR3 nucleotides are TGTGCCAGCATAAACCCGGGCAGCTTTATCGAAGCTTTCTTT. As protein: CASINPGSFIEAFF.

The V call is TRBV11-2, the J call TRBJ2-5; the D gene is possibly TRBD1 (6 bases). Germline CDR1 reads SGHAT; CDR2 reads FQNNGV. V was cut by 3 bases and J by 4 bases, with 15 bases left in between. The CDR3 runs 15 residues. The CDR3 DNA sequence: TGTGCCAGCAGCTTCTGGGGCAGGGGATTAGAGACCCAGTACTTC. Its protein product is CASSFWGRGLETQYF.

The V gene is TRBV28, the J gene TRBJ2-7, with 11 bases aligning to TRBD2. J was trimmed by 2 bases and V by 4 bases; bases with no gene match: 10. Germline CDR1 reads MDHEN; CDR2 reads SYDVKM. CDR3 length: 17 residues. The CDR3 reads CASSSTANSGGAYEQYF. CDR3 nucleotides: TGTGCCAGCAGTTCCACTGCGAATAGCGGGGGGGCCTACGAGCAGTACTTC. Full variable domain (outside the CDR3, taken from reference TRBV28 and TRBJ2-7): DVKVTQSSRYLVKRTGEKVFLECVQDMDHENMFWYRQDPGLGLRLIYFSYDVKMKEKGDIPEGYSVSREKKERFSLILESASTNQTSMYLCASSSTANSGGAYEQYFGPGTRLTVT.

The V call is TRBV6-1, the J call TRBJ2-5; no clear D. V gave up 5 bases and J gave up 5 bases, with 6 bases separating them. Germline V gene sequence: CDR1 MNHNS, CDR2 SASEGT. The CDR3 runs to 11 residues. The CDR3 nucleotides read TGTGCCAGCAGTATTGGGGAGACCCAGTACTTC. Its translation: CASSIGETQYF.

The V and J genes are TRBV7-8 and TRBJ2-3; 9 bases agree with TRBD2. The CDR3 has 16 amino acids. From germline, CDR1 is SGHVS and CDR2 FQNEAQ. The V gene end was trimmed by 0 bases and the J gene end by 2 bases; junction bases not matched to a gene: 3. CDR3 DNA: TGTGCCAGCAGCTTAGCTCTAGCGGGGACCACAGATACGCAGTATTTT. Its translation: CASSLALAGTTDTQYF.

V is TRBV30 and J is TRBJ1-2; D remains ambiguous. The V end was cut by 8 bases, the J end by 6 bases, with 22 bases between. Germline-derived CDR1 and CDR2 are GTSNPN and SVGIG (reference sequence). The CDR3 extends over 14 amino acids. CDR3 protein: CAGDKRVLDHGYTF. The CDR3 nucleotides are TGTGCCGGTGACAAGCGCGTACTTGACCATGGCTACACCTTC.

The chain joins TRBV7-2 to TRBJ2-7; TRBD2 might be the D (6 bases). V was cut by 1 base and J by 0 bases, with 19 bases left in between. This CDR3 spans 18 amino acids. Germline CDR1 SGHTA, CDR2 FQGNSA. CDR3 amino acids: CASSLGRLAGLLSYEQYF. The CDR3 DNA sequence: TGTGCCAGCAGCTTAGGGAGGTTGGCAGGACTACTCTCCTACGAGCAGTACTTC. The entire variable domain, with the rest obtained from reference TRBV7-2 and TRBJ2-7, is as follows: GAGVSQSPSNKVTEKGKDVELRCDPISGHTALYWYRQSLGQGLEFLIYFQGNSAPDKSGLPSDRFSAERTGGSVSTLTIQRTQQEDSAVYLCASSLGRLAGLLSYEQYFGPGTRLTVT.

The sample holds a few counts of this clone. J is TRBJ1-1 and V is TRBV7-2, with D maybe TRBD1 (6 bases). CDR3 size: 13 residues. Germline loops: CDR1 SGHTA, CDR2 FQGNSA. V gave up 5 bases and J gave up 4 bases, with 11 bases separating them. The CDR3 region has the DNA TGTGCCAGCAGCGCGGACAGATTCACTGAAGCTTTCTTT. Translated: CASSADRFTEAFF.

The rearrangement links TRBV2 to TRBJ1-3; D is unresolved. V was cut by 6 bases and J by 4 bases, with 13 bases left in between. The CDR3 runs 14 residues. CDR1 SNHLY and CDR2 FYNNEI come from the germline V gene. CDR3: CASREERRGNTIYF. The CDR3 nucleotides read TGTGCCAGCAGGGAGGAAAGGAGAGGAAACACCATATATTTT.

The CDR3 region has the DNA TGTGCCTGGAGTCGAAACACCGGGGAGCTGTTTTTT. Protein: CAWSRNTGELFF. The chain combines TRBV30 with TRBJ2-2; D call uncertain. V was cut by 2 bases and J by 2 bases, with 3 bases left in between. The CDR3 length is 12 residues. Germline lookup yields CDR1 GTSNPN and CDR2 SVGIG (reference sequence). Supplemented by reference TRBV30 and TRBJ2-2, the full variable domain reads SQTIHQWPATLVQPVGSPLSLECTVEGTSNPNLYWYRQAAGRGLQLLFYSVGIGQISSEVPQNLSASRPQDRQFILSSKKLLLSDSGFYLCAWSRNTGELFFGEGSRLTVL.

The J gene is TRBJ1-1, the V gene TRBV7-8; perhaps TRBD1 as D (5 bases). The CDR3 extends over 17 amino acids. Trimming took 7 bases from V and 6 from J, leaving 27 bases between them. Per the germline V gene, CDR1 is SGHVS and CDR2 is FQNEAQ. The CDR3 coding sequence is TGTGCCAGCAACCCCCCCGCGCGTTGGGGGAGTTCCTCTGAAGCTTTCTTT. This encodes CASNPPARWGSSSEAFF.

This clone was seen more than once but under ten times. The J gene is TRBJ1-1, the V gene TRBV28; a weak D match, TRBD1 (6 bases). Germline V gene lookup returns CDR1 MDHEN and CDR2 SYDVKM. The CDR3 covers 14 residues. V lost 6 bases to trimming and J lost 4 bases, with 15 bases between them. This chain's CDR3 is CASSSWRGATEAFF. The CDR3 DNA reads as TGTGCCAGCAGCTCTTGGCGGGGGGCCACTGAAGCTTTCTTT.

The V and J genes are TRBV7-2 and TRBJ2-7; 7 bases are a match to TRBD2. Unmatched junction bases numbered 2, after V lost 4 bases and J lost 2 bases. Germline V gives CDR1 SGHTA, CDR2 FQGNSA. The CDR3 runs to 13 residues. Written as DNA, the CDR3 is TGTGCCAGCAGCTCAAGCGGGGCCTACGAGCAGTACTTC. Translated: CASSSSGAYEQYF.

The V gene is TRBV27, the J gene TRBJ1-1; tentative D call: TRBD1 (6 bases). The CDR3 covers 15 residues. The germline V gene encodes CDR1 MNHEY and CDR2 SMNVEV (reference sequence). V gave up 8 bases and J gave up 0 bases, with 16 bases separating them. The CDR3 is CASGPVRGVNTEAFF. CDR3 DNA sequence: TGTGCCAGCGGACCCGTAAGGGGGGTGAACACTGAAGCTTTCTTT.

About this clone: Other DNA sequences in the sample encode the same CDR3. V is TRBV11-3 and J is TRBJ2-7, with D perhaps TRBD1 (6 bases). Trimming left V 3 bases short and J 0 bases short, with 9 bases between. CDR3 length: 14 residues. The germline gives CDR1 SGHNT, CDR2 YENEEA. The CDR3 sequence is CASSFRGSSYEQYF. CDR3 coding DNA: TGTGCCAGCAGCTTCAGGGGAAGCTCCTACGAGCAGTACTTC.

The chain carries TRBV6-5 and TRBJ1-1; possibly TRBD1 for D (5 bases). The CDR3 totals 16 residues. Germline V gene lookup returns CDR1 MNHEY and CDR2 SVGAGI. V was pared by 4 bases and J by 5 bases, with 20 bases between. The CDR3 is CASSSYRQGLGTEAFF. CDR3 in DNA: TGTGCCAGCAGTTCCTACCGCCAGGGTTTAGGGACTGAAGCTTTCTTT.

The rearrangement joins TRBV19 to TRBJ2-7, with 9 bases identical to TRBD1. Germline V gene sequence: CDR1 LNHDA, CDR2 SQIVND (reference sequence). The CDR3 loop spans 14 amino acids. V trimming: 7 bases; J trimming: 0 bases; junction bases outside the gene matches: 4. CDR3 residues: CASTGTGSSYEQYF. The CDR3 DNA reads as TGTGCCAGTACGGGGACAGGGTCCTCCTACGAGCAGTACTTC.

This rearrangement joins TRBV30 to TRBJ2-7; tentatively, D is TRBD2 (5 bases). The CDR3 has 14 amino acids. In germline, CDR1 is GTSNPN, CDR2 SVGIG (reference sequence). The V gene lost 1 base and the J gene lost 0 bases, with 10 bases spanning the gap. CDR3 sequence reads: CAWSDYGGSYEQYF. CDR3 in DNA: TGTGCCTGGAGTGACTACGGAGGCTCCTACGAGCAGTACTTC.

Comments on this clone: A read error may account for a junction end that differs from germline. The rearrangement links TRBV7-9 to TRBJ2-7, with D hard to call. This CDR3 comprises 12 residues. Germline values: CDR1 SEHNR, CDR2 FQNEAQ (reference sequence). The CDR3 spells CASSILSDEQYF. For the CDR3, the DNA is TGTGCCAGCAGCATCCTGAGCGACGAGCAATACTTC. Using reference TRBV7-9 and TRBJ2-7 for the parts outside the CDR3, the full variable domain is DTGVSQNPRHKITKRGQNVTFRCDPISEHNRLYWYRQTLGQGPEFLTYFQNEAQLEKSRLLSDRFSAERPKGSFSTLEIQRTEQGDSAMYLCASSILSDEQYFGPGTRLTVT.